Listed here are 29 T cell receptor beta chains from one sample, sequenced in a study of T cell responses to AZD1222 COVID-19 vaccine. Assay: immunoSEQ multiplex PCR; the TCRdb copy retains only in-frame clones and omits some. The table shows about 84,000 clones, with approximately 85% occurring only once. The specimen was peripheral blood, collected 28 days after the second AZD1222 dose. These receptors were taken from an adult who received the AZD1222 COVID-19 vaccine.

The chain combines TRBV19 with TRBJ2-2; TRBD1 or TRBD2 may be the D gene (5 bases each). Trimming took off 5 bases at V and 8 bases at J, with 30 bases between the two ends. Per germline, CDR1 LNHDA and CDR2 SQIVND (reference sequence). The CDR3 is 19 amino acids. DNA for the CDR3: TGTGCCAGTAGTCGGTCGCAGGGACCAACCTCGAGCCCCGGAGGGGAGCTGTTTTTT. This translates into CASSRSQGPTSSPGGELFF.

The chain is built from TRBV6-4 and TRBJ1-2; maybe TRBD1 (5 bases). This CDR3 region has 13 residues. Germline lookup yields CDR1 MRHNA and CDR2 SNTAGT. The V end lost 6 bases, the J end lost 7 bases, and 15 bases lay between the germline ends. This CDR3 reads CASSPDGTRGYTF. The CDR3, as DNA: TGTGCCAGCAGCCCGGACGGGACTCGTGGCTACACCTTC.

This chain uses TRBV21-1 with TRBJ2-7; the D call in the table, TRBD1, was not verified against the DNA. TRBV21-1 is described as a pseudogene. The length of the CDR3 is 18 residues. The CDR3 nucleotides read TGTGCCAGCAGCAAAGGAGCCCGGACAAAACAAAAAGTCTACGAGCAGTACGTC. It specifies CASSKGARTKQKVYEQYV.

This chain uses TRBV28 with TRBJ1-3; D gene uncertain. Germline assignment: CDR1 MDHEN and CDR2 SYDVKM. Deletions cut 8 bases from V and 1 base from J, with 18 bases between. This CDR3 region has 16 residues. The CDR3: CASCTMDRGSGNTIYF. The CDR3 coding sequence is TGTGCCAGCTGTACGATGGACCGCGGATCTGGAAACACCATATATTTT.

The chain carries TRBV29-1 and TRBJ1-1, with TRBD1 as a possible D gene (5 bases). The ends were cut back, 5 bases at V and 1 base at J, with 11 bases in the middle. The CDR3 runs to 13 residues. Germline V gene sequence: CDR1 SQVTM, CDR2 ANQGSEA. CDR3 region: CSVTQGRNTEAFF. CDR3 nucleotide sequence: TGCAGCGTTACCCAGGGCCGGAACACTGAAGCTTTCTTT.

V usage is TRBV25-1 and J usage is TRBJ2-7, with D possibly matching TRBD2 (5 bases). The V end lost 4 bases, the J end lost 0 bases, and 7 bases lay between the germline ends. The CDR3 sequence is 13 residues long. Germline loops: CDR1 MGHDK, CDR2 SYGVNS. CDR3 in amino acids: CASSVSGSYEQYV. The CDR3 DNA is TGTGCCAGCAGTGTAAGCGGCTCCTACGAGCAGTACGTC.

The chain employs TRBV6-6 and TRBJ2-5; TRBD1 agrees at 10 bases. From germline, CDR1 is MNHNY and CDR2 SVGAGI (reference sequence). CDR3 length: 15 amino acids. V lost 3 bases and J lost 5; bases outside the gene matches: 6. CDR3 sequence: CASSYPGQGRETQYF. DNA of the CDR3: TGTGCCAGCAGTTATCCGGGACAGGGGAGGGAGACCCAGTACTTC.

A note on this clone: Additional DNA sequences in this sample encode the identical CDR3. The CDR3: CASSLEGATEAFF. The CDR3 nucleotides are TGTGCCAGCAGCTTAGAGGGGGCCACTGAAGCTTTCTTT. The chain carries TRBV7-9 and TRBJ1-1, with TRBD1 matching 7 bases. This CDR3 is 13 amino acids long. The germline V gene has CDR1 SEHNR and CDR2 FQNEAQ (reference sequence). J gave up 4 bases and V 1 base, and 0 bases lay outside the gene matches.

The chain recombines TRBV20-1 with TRBJ2-3, with D unresolved. In germline, CDR1 is DFQATT, CDR2 SNEGSKA (reference sequence). V lost 3 bases and J lost 3, with 7 bases in between. The CDR3 runs to 12 residues. CDR3 amino acids: CSASPLTDTQYF. In DNA form, the CDR3 reads TGCAGTGCTAGTCCCTTGACAGATACGCAGTATTTT.

The table lists this clone with a count of one. The rearrangement uses TRBV4-3 and TRBJ2-4; TRBD2 matches 10 bases. The CDR3 extends over 17 amino acids. The germline gives CDR1 LGHNA, CDR2 YSLEER. Trimming cost V 0 bases and J 3 bases; bases outside gene matches: 5. CDR3 sequence: CASSQDSSGSFKNIQYF. CDR3 coding DNA: TGCGCCAGCAGCCAAGATTCTAGCGGGAGCTTCAAAAACATTCAGTACTTC.

V gene TRBV9 combines with J gene TRBJ1-1; the D is unclear. The CDR3 extends over 14 amino acids. The V gene's germline CDR1 is SGDLS and CDR2 YYNGEE. V dropped 0 bases and J dropped 1 base, with 7 bases sitting between them. In DNA, the CDR3 is TGTGCCAGCAGCGTAGGAGGCCGGAACACTGAAGCTTTCTTT. Its translation: CASSVGGRNTEAFF.

The chain is built from TRBV28 and TRBJ1-3, with 10 bases fitting TRBD1. After removal of 8 bases from V and 3 bases from J, the junction contained 1 base not matched to a gene. This CDR3 comprises 13 residues. Germline values: CDR1 MDHEN, CDR2 SYDVKM. CDR3 DNA sequence: TGTGCCAGCGACAGGGGGCTTGGAAACACCATATATTTT. Its protein is CASDRGLGNTIYF.

This clone was recorded once. The chain has TRBV18 and TRBJ2-7; D is ambiguous. V lost 6 bases and J 2 bases, leaving 8 bases between the germline ends. CDR3 length equals 12 residues. The germline V gene has CDR1 KGHSH and CDR2 LQKENI. CDR3: CASSPDTYEQYV. The CDR3 bases are TGTGCCAGCTCGCCAGACACCTACGAGCAGTACGTC.

The chain uses TRBV6-5 and TRBJ2-1; maybe TRBD2 (5 bases). Germline CDR1 is MNHEY and CDR2 is SVGAGI. CDR3 length: 11 residues. V gave up 6 bases and J gave up 14 bases, with 14 bases separating them. This chain's CDR3 is CASSDLGSEFF. In nucleotides, the CDR3 is TGTGCCAGCAGCGACTTGGGGAGTGAGTTCTTC.

The rearrangement uses TRBV19 and TRBJ2-1, with a weak D call TRBD2 (6 bases). The ends were cut back, 7 bases at V and 5 bases at J, with 15 bases in the middle. This CDR3 has 14 residues. Per the germline V gene, CDR1 is LNHDA and CDR2 is SQIVND (reference sequence). The CDR3 is CASTPPGVHNEQFF. The CDR3 DNA sequence: TGTGCCAGTACCCCTCCGGGAGTTCACAATGAGCAGTTCTTC.

V usage is TRBV3-1 (or the pseudogene TRBV3-2) and J usage is TRBJ2-7, with 14 bases fitting TRBD2. In germline, CDR1 is LGHDT, CDR2 YNNKEL (reference sequence). With 4 bases clipped from V and 7 bases from J, the junction kept 9 bases outside the gene matches. CDR3 length: 16 residues. This CDR3 is CASSPGLAGVGGEQYF. CDR3 DNA: TGTGCCAGCAGCCCGGGACTAGCGGGAGTCGGGGGGGAGCAGTACTTC.

This clone is a singleton in its sample. The V and J genes are TRBV6-2 or TRBV6-3 and TRBJ1-2; 11 bases line up with TRBD1. The length of the CDR3 is 14 residues. From germline, CDR1 is MNHEY and CDR2 SVGEGT. V gave up 6 bases and J gave up 8 bases; unmatched junction bases: 8. The CDR3 DNA reads TGTGCCAGCAGCGAAGGACAGGGGGCTCGCGGCTACACCTTC. Translation: CASSEGQGARGYTF.

V gene TRBV7-9 combines with J gene TRBJ1-1, with 8 bases aligning to TRBD1. V lost 1 base to trimming and J lost 4 bases; unmatched junction nucleotides: 11. CDR3 length: 17 amino acids. CDR1 is SEHNR, CDR2 FQNEAQ, per germline (reference sequence). The CDR3 DNA sequence: TGTGCCAGCAGCTTAGAGTTAAGCCGGGACAGGACCACTGAAGCTTTCTTT. It specifies CASSLELSRDRTTEAFF.

This clone was observed a handful of times. The chain has TRBV27 and TRBJ2-4, with 8 nucleotides matching TRBD1. V was clipped by 0 bases and J by 7 bases; unmatched bases: 8. The CDR3 runs to 16 residues. Germline V gene lookup returns CDR1 MNHEY and CDR2 SMNVEV (reference sequence). The CDR3 is CASSLSAWTGLNIQYF. CDR3 DNA sequence: TGTGCCAGCAGTTTATCCGCCTGGACAGGGTTGAACATTCAGTACTTC.

The J gene is TRBJ1-5, the V gene TRBV7-2, with D unclear. Germline V gives CDR1 SGHTA, CDR2 FQGNSA. CDR3 length equals 15 residues. V shed 1 base and J shed 0 bases, with 7 bases lying between them. CDR3 nucleotides: TGTGCCAGCAGCTTAGTTGCAGGTAGCAATCAGCCCCAGCATTTT. Its translation is CASSLVAGSNQPQHF.

The chain has TRBV5-1 and TRBJ2-7; 7 nucleotides line up with TRBD2. Per germline, CDR1 SGHRS and CDR2 YFSETQ. CDR3 length: 15 residues. The V gene end was trimmed by 3 bases and the J gene end by 0 bases; junction bases not matched to a gene: 6. DNA of the CDR3: TGCGCCAGCAGCTACACACTAGCGAACTCCTACGAGCAGTACTTC. This codes for CASSYTLANSYEQYF.

V and J are TRBV30 and TRBJ1-5; TRBD1 is a possible D gene (5 bases). The V end lost 3 bases, the J end lost 0 bases, and 12 bases lay between the germline ends. Germline-derived CDR1 and CDR2 are GTSNPN and SVGIG (reference sequence). CDR3 length: 15 amino acids. The CDR3 reads CAWSATAYSNQPQHF. In nucleotides, the CDR3 is TGTGCCTGGAGCGCGACAGCTTATAGCAATCAGCCCCAGCATTTT.

V and J are TRBV2 and TRBJ2-3; TRBD1 aligns across 9 bases. The CDR3 runs 17 residues. The J segment lost 7 bases and the V segment lost 8 bases, leaving 19 bases of the junction unmatched. CDR1 is SNHLY, CDR2 FYNNEI, per germline. CDR3 DNA: TGTGCCAGCCCCGCCGGAGGTCGGGACAGGGAAACTAATACGCAGTATTTT. Residues: CASPAGGRDRETNTQYF.

V usage is TRBV25-1 and J usage is TRBJ1-1, with D tentatively TRBD1 (6 bases). This CDR3 has 16 residues. Germline CDR1 and CDR2: MGHDK and SYGVNS. V was pared by 8 bases and J by 0 bases, with 19 bases between. CDR3 region: CASQKGAGAMNTEAFF. The CDR3 DNA is TGTGCCAGCCAAAAAGGGGCAGGGGCGATGAACACTGAAGCTTTCTTT.

The CDR3, as DNA: TGCGCCAGCAGCTTGGCGGACAGGTTGAAACTGTTTTTT. It encodes CASSLADRLKLFF. This chain joins TRBV5-1 and TRBJ1-4, with TRBD1 matching 7 bases. Germline CDR1 and CDR2: SGHRS and YFSETQ. There are 13 residues in the CDR3. Trimming took 0 bases from V and 11 from J; bases not matched to a gene: 4.

This clone came up once. The chain links TRBV19 to TRBJ2-1; 8 nucleotides agree with TRBD1. The CDR3 has 13 residues. Germline values: CDR1 LNHDA, CDR2 SQIVND (reference sequence). The trim removed 4 bases at V and 4 bases at J, leaving 0 bases unmatched. The chain's CDR3 is CASSRTGYNEQFF. The DNA of the CDR3 is TGTGCCAGTAGTAGGACAGGGTACAATGAGCAGTTCTTC.

The chain has TRBV15 and TRBJ1-1, with TRBD1 as a possible D gene (5 bases). Trimming cost V 0 bases and J 6 bases, with 11 bases left between them. The CDR3 has 14 residues. Germline assignment: CDR1 LNHNV and CDR2 YYDKDF (reference sequence). CDR3 DNA sequence: TGTGCCACCAGCAGAGATATGCAGGGCCCTGAAGCTTTCTTT. Protein product: CATSRDMQGPEAFF.

The genes are TRBV6-2 or TRBV6-3 and TRBJ2-2; D possibly corresponds to TRBD2 (6 bases). The germline V and J ends were trimmed by 4 bases and 5 bases, with 11 bases remaining between them. This CDR3 is 14 amino acids long. Looked up from germline, CDR1 is MNHEY and CDR2 is SVGEGT. CDR3 coding DNA: TGTGCCAGCAGTTCCGGCGGGGAGACCGGGGAGCTGTTTTTT. It specifies CASSSGGETGELFF.

The V call is TRBV12-3 or TRBV12-4, the J call TRBJ1-2, with unresolved D. With 6 bases removed from V and 0 bases from J, the gap between germline ends came to 8 bases. The CDR3 is made up of 13 amino acids. The CDR3 sequence is CASSSGPNYGYTF. CDR3 DNA sequence: TGTGCCAGCAGCTCCGGGCCTAACTATGGCTACACCTTC.